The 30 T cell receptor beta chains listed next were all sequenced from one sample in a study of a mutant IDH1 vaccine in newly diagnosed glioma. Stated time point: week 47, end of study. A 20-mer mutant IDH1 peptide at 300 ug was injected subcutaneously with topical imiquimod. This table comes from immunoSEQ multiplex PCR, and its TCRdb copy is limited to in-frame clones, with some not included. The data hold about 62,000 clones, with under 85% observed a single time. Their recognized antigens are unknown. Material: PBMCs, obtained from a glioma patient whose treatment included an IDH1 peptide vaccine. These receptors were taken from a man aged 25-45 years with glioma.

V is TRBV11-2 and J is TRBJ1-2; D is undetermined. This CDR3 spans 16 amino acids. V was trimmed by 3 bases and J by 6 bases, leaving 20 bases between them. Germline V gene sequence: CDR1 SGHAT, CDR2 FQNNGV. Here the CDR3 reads CASSFSSAWGVNGYTF. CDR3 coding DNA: TGTGCCAGCAGCTTTTCTAGCGCTTGGGGAGTAAATGGCTACACCTTC.

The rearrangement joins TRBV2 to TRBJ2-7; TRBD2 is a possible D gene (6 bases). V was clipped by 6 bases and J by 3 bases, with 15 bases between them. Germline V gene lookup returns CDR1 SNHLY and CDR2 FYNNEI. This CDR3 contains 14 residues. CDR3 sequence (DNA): TGTGCCAGCAGATCTCAGGGACTCAGCTACGAGCAGTACTTC. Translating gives CASRSQGLSYEQYF.

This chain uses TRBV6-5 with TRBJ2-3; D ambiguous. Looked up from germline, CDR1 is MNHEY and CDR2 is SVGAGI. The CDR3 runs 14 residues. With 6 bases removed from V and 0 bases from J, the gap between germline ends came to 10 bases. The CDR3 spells CASSSTLSTDTQYF. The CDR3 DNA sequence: TGTGCCAGCAGCTCCACACTAAGCACAGATACGCAGTATTTT.

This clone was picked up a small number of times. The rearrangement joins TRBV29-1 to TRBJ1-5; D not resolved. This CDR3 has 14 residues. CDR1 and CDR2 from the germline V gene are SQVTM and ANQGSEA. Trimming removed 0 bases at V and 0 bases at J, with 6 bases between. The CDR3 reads CSVEDGYSNQPQHF. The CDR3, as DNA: TGCAGCGTTGAAGACGGCTATAGCAATCAGCCCCAGCATTTT.

The CDR3 reads CASSLDPSTDTQYF. The CDR3 bases are TGTGCCAGCAGCTTGGACCCTAGCACAGATACGCAGTATTTT. This rearrangement joins TRBV5-4 to TRBJ2-3; D remains ambiguous. The CDR3 consists of 14 residues. Germline-derived CDR1 and CDR2 are SGHNT and YYREEE (reference sequence). Trimming pared 0 bases from V and 0 bases from J, leaving 5 bases between.

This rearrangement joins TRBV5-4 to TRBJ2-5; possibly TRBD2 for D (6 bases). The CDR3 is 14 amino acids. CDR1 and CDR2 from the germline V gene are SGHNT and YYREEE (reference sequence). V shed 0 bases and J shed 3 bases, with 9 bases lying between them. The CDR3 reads CASSLAGAEETQYF. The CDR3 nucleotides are TGTGCCAGCAGCTTGGCGGGAGCAGAAGAGACCCAGTACTTC.

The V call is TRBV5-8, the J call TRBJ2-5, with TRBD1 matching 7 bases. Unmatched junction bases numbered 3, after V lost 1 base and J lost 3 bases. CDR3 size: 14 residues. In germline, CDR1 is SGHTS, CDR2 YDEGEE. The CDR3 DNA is TGTGCCAGCAGCTTGCAGCAGGGGGAAGAGACCCAGTACTTC. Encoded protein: CASSLQQGEETQYF.

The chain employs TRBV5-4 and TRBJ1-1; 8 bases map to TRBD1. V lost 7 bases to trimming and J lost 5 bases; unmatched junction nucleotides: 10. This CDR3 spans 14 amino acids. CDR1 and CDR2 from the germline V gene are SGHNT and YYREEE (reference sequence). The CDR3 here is CASSQGQAATEAFF. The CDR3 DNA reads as TGTGCCAGCTCTCAGGGACAGGCCGCGACTGAAGCTTTCTTT. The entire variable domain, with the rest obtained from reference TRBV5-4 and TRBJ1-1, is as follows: ETGVTQSPTHLIKTRGQQVTLRCSSQSGHNTVSWYQQALGQGPQFIFQYYREEENGRGNFPPRFSGLQFPNYSSELNVNALELDDSALYLCASSQGQAATEAFFGQGTRLTVV.

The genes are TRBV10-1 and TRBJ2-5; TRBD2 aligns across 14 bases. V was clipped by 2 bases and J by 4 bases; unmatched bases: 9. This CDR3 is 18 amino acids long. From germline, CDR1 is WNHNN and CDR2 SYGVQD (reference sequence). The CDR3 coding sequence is TGCGCCAGCAGTGAGGGGACTAGCGGGGGCCCTAAGGGAGAGACCCAGTACTTC. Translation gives CASSEGTSGGPKGETQYF.

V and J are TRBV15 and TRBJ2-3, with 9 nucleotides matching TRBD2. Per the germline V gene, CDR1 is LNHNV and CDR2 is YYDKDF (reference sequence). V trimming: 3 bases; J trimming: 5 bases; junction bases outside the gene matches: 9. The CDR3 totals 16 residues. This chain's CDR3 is CATSRSWAGGLDTQYF. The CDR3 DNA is TGTGCCACCAGCAGGTCTTGGGCGGGGGGGCTAGATACGCAGTATTTT.

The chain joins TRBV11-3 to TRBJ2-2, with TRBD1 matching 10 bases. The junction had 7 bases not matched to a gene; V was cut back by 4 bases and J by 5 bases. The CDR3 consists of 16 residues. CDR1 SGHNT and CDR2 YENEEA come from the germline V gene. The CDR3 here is CASSSTGGEATGELFF. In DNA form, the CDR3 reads TGTGCCAGCAGCTCGACAGGGGGCGAGGCTACCGGGGAGCTGTTTTTT. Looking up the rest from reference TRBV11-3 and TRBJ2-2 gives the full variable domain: EAGVVQSPRYKIIEKKQPVAFWCNPISGHNTLYWYLQNLGQGPELLIRYENEEAVDDSQLPKDRFSAERLKGVDSTLKIQPAELGDSAVYLCASSSTGGEATGELFFGEGSRLTVL.

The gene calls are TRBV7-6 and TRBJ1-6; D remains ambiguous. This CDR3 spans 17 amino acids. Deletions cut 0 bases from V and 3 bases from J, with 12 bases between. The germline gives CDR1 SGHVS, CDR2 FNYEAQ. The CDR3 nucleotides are TGTGCCAGCAGCTTAGCGTCGGGCAGACGCTATAATTCACCCCTCCACTTT. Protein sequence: CASSLASGRRYNSPLHF.

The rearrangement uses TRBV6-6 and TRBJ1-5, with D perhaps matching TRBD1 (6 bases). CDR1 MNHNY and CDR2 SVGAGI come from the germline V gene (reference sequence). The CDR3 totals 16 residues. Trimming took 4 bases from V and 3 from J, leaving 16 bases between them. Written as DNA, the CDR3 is TGTGCCAGCAGTTTCATGCCTCAGGGGAACAATCAGCCCCAGCATTTT. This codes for CASSFMPQGNNQPQHF.

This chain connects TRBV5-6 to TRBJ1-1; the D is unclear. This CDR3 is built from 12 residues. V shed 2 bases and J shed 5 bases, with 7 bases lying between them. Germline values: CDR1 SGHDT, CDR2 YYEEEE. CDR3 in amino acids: CASSLVGTEAFF. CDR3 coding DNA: TGTGCCAGCAGCTTAGTAGGAACTGAAGCTTTCTTT.

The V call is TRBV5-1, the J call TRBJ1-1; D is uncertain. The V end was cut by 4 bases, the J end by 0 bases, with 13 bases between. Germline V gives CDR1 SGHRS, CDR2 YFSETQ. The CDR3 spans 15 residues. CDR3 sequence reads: CASSPQTAMNTEAFF. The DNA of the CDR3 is TGCGCCAGCAGCCCACAGACGGCTATGAACACTGAAGCTTTCTTT.

The CDR3 here is CASSLGGQEGYTF. The CDR3 DNA follows: TGTGCCAGCAGCTTAGGGGGACAGGAAGGCTACACCTTC. The rearrangement uses TRBV7-9 and TRBJ1-2, with TRBD1 matching 8 bases. Germline V gene data show CDR1 as SEHNR and CDR2 as FQNEAQ (reference sequence). Trimming removed 1 base from V and 8 bases from J; junction bases left unmatched: 3. CDR3 length equals 13 residues.

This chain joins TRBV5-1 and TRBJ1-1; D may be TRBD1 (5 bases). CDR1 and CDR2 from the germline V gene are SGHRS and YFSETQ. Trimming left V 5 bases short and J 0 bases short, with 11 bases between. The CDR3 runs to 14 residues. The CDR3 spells CASRSGTMNTEAFF. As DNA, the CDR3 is TGCGCCAGCAGGTCAGGGACCATGAACACTGAAGCTTTCTTT.

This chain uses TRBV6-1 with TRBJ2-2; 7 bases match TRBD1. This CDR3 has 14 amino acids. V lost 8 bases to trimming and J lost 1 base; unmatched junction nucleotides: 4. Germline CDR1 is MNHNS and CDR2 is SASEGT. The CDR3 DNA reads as TGTGCCAGCGTGGGACAGATGAACACCGGGGAGCTGTTTTTT. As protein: CASVGQMNTGELFF.

The chain's CDR3 is CASSLKRTGDGYTF. As DNA, the CDR3 is TGTGCCAGCAGCTTAAAGAGGACAGGGGATGGCTACACCTTC. The chain employs TRBV7-9 and TRBJ1-2; 9 bases map to TRBD1. In germline, CDR1 is SEHNR, CDR2 FQNEAQ (reference sequence). Germline trimming cut 2 bases from V and 6 bases from J; bases unmatched to any gene: 4. The CDR3 loop spans 14 amino acids. Together with reference TRBV7-9 and TRBJ1-2, the CDR3 gives the full variable domain: DTGVSQNPRHKITKRGQNVTFRCDPISEHNRLYWYRQTLGQGPEFLTYFQNEAQLEKSRLLSDRFSAERPKGSFSTLEIQRTEQGDSAMYLCASSLKRTGDGYTFGSGTRLTVV.

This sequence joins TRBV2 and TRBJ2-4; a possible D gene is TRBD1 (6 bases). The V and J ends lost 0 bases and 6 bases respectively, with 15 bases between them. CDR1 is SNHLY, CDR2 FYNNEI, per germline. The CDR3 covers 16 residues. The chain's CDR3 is CASSEAFGQPLNIQYF. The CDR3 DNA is TGTGCCAGCAGTGAAGCATTTGGACAGCCTCTAAACATTCAGTACTTC.

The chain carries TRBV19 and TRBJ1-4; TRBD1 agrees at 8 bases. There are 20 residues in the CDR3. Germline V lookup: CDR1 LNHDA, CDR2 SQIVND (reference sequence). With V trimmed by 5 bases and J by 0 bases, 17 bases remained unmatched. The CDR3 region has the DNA TGTGCCAGTAGTGCGGGGGCACGGACAGGGAGATTAGCAACTAATGAAAAACTGTTTTTT. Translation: CASSAGARTGRLATNEKLFF.

The CDR3 loop is CASSLYGDSPNYGYTF. CDR3 in DNA: TGTGCCAGCAGCTTGTATGGCGACAGCCCTAACTATGGCTACACCTTC. The J gene is TRBJ1-2, the V gene TRBV5-4; D might be TRBD1 (5 bases). The CDR3 runs to 16 residues. CDR1 is SGHNT and CDR2 is YYREEE in the germline V gene (reference sequence). Trimming took 1 base from V and 0 from J, leaving 13 bases between them. Complete variable domain (other parts from reference TRBV5-4 and TRBJ1-2): ETGVTQSPTHLIKTRGQQVTLRCSSQSGHNTVSWYQQALGQGPQFIFQYYREEENGRGNFPPRFSGLQFPNYSSELNVNALELDDSALYLCASSLYGDSPNYGYTFGSGTRLTVV.

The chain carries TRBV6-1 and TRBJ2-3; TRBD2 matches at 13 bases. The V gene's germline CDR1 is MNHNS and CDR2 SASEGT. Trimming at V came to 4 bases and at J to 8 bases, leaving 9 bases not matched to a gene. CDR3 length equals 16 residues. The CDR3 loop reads CASSAPLAGGGGTQYF. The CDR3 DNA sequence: TGTGCCAGCAGTGCGCCACTAGCGGGGGGGGGCGGTACGCAGTATTTT.

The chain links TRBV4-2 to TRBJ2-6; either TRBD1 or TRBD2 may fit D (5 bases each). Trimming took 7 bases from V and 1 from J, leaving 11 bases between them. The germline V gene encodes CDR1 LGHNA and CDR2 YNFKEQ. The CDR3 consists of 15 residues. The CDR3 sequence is CASTGPRSGANVLTF. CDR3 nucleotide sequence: TGTGCCAGCACGGGACCTAGATCTGGGGCCAACGTCCTGACTTTC.

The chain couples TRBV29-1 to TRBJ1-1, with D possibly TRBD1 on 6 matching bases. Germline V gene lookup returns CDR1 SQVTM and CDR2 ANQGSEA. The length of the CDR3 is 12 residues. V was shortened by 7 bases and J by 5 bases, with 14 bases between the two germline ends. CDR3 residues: CSARGAATEAFF. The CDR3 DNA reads TGCAGCGCAAGGGGGGCGGCTACTGAAGCTTTCTTT.

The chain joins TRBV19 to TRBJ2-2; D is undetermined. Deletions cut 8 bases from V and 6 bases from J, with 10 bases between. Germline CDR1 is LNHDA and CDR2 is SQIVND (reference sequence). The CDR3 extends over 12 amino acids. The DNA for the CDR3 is TGTGCCAGTCCGGATGGTGCCGGGGAGCTGTTTTTT. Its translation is CASPDGAGELFF.

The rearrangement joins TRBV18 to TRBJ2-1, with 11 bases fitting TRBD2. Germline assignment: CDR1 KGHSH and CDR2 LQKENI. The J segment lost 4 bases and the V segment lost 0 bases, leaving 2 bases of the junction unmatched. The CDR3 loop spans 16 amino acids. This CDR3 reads CASSPPGLAVYNEQFF. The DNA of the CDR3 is TGTGCCAGCTCACCACCGGGACTAGCGGTTTACAATGAGCAGTTCTTC.

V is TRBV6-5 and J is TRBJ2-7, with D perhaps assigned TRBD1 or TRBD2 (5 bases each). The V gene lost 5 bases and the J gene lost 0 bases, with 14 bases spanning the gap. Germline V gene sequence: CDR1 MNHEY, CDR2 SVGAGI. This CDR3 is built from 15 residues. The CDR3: CASSRGSGSSYEQYF. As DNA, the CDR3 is TGTGCCAGCAGTAGGGGTTCAGGGAGCTCCTACGAGCAGTACTTC.

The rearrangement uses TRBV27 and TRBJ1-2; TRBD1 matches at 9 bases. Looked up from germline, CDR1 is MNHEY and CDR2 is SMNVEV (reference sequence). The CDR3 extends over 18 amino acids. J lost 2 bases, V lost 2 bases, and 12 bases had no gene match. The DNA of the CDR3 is TGTGCCAGCAGTTTACTCTCGACGAGACAGGGGGGGAACTATGGCTACACCTTC. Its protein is CASSLLSTRQGGNYGYTF.

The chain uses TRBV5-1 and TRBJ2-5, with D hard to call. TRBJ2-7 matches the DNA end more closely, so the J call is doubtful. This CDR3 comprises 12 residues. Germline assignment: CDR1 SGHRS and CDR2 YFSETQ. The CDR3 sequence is CASSEITYEQYF. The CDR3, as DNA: TGCGCCAGCAGCGAGATCACCTACGAGCAGTACTTC.